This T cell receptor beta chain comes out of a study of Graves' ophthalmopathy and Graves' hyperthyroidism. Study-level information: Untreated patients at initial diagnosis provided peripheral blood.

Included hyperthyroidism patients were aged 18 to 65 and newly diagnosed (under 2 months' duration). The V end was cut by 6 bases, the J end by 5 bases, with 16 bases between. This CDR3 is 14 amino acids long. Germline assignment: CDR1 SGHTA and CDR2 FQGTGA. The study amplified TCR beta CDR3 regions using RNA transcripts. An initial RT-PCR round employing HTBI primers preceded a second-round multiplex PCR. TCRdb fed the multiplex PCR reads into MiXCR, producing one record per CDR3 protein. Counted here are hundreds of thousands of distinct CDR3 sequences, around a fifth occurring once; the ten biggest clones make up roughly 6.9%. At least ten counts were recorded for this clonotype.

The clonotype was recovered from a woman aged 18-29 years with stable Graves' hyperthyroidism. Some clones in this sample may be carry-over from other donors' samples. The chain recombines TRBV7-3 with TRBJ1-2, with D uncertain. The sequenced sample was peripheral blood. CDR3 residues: CASSPPRLGYGYTF. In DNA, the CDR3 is TGTGCCAGCAGTCCCCCCCGGCTGGGTTATGGCTACACCTTC.